Below, 2 T cell receptor beta chains from the same sample are listed, as sequenced in a study of blood T cell repertoires in COVID-19. Method: immunoSEQ multiplex PCR; TCRdb's copy keeps in-frame clones and lacks some. The sample gives about 150,000 clones, approximately 88% of which show up once; 5% to 6% is in the top ten. The specimen sequenced was peripheral blood. The receptors here all came from a human donor in a cohort sampled during active COVID-19.

This chain joins TRBV5-6 and TRBJ1-3; no reliable D call. Germline V gene lookup returns CDR1 SGHDT and CDR2 YYEEEE. V was pared by 1 base and J by 3 bases, with 17 bases between. The CDR3 sequence is 17 residues long. The CDR3 region has the DNA TGTGCCAGCAGCTTGCGACGGTCAGGTAAACTTGGAAACACCATATATTTT. Translation: CASSLRRSGKLGNTIYF.

V and J are TRBV28 and TRBJ2-5; 12 bases line up with TRBD1. The CDR3 runs 15 residues. Germline CDR1 MDHEN, CDR2 SYDVKM. Trimming took 6 bases from V and 4 from J; bases not matched to a gene: 6. In DNA, the CDR3 is TGTGCCAGCAGGGGGGGACAGGGGGCTCGAGAGACCCAGTACTTC. Amino acid sequence: CASRGGQGARETQYF.